The table lists the clone carrying this TCR beta chain with a few counts. No antigen is known for it. This sample is drawn from a study of T cell responses to AZD1222 COVID-19 vaccine. Findings and limits, study-wide: Compared with day 0, the breadth and depth of the Spike-specific TCR repertoire rose significantly after two doses of AZD1222.

The V end lost 1 base, the J end lost 2 bases, and 5 bases lay between the germline ends. The germline V gene encodes CDR1 LGHDT and CDR2 YNNKEL (reference sequence). The CDR3 sequence is 13 residues long. Only in-frame clones appear in the TCRdb table, and some are missing; sequencing was by immunoSEQ multiplex PCR. Among about 160,000 clones listed, over 80% were seen once. The sequences come from peripheral blood, collected on day 0 of AZD1222 vaccination. The TCR comes from an adult in good health. The chain combines TRBV3-1 (or the pseudogene TRBV3-2) with TRBJ1-2; D remains ambiguous. The CDR3 spells CASSQAQNYGYTF. In DNA, the CDR3 is TGTGCCAGCAGCCAAGCACAGAACTATGGCTACACCTTC.